This T cell receptor (beta chain) stems from a study of regulatory T cells in long-lasting Graves disease. Study-level findings and limits: In persistent patients, shared public clonotypes (roughly 3,000) outnumbered those in new patients (966).

This clonotype was seen many times. The antigen is undetermined. Arm-PCR of CDR3 regions and iRepertoire HTBI primers were the basis on which TCR beta libraries were built. TCRdb ran MiXCR on the multiplex PCR reads and lists one entry per CDR3 protein. Here the sample spans approximately 490,000 distinct CDR3 sequences, around 16% being singletons. Noted time point: newly diagnosed GD, antithyroid drugs for less than 3 months. PBMC-extracted RNA yielded the TCR library. As a group, patients came from one endocrinology department in Xi'an, China. The CDR3 runs to 11 residues. Trimming took 7 bases from V and 6 from J, leaving 10 bases between them. Germline values: CDR1 SNHLY, CDR2 FYNNEI. This sample also appeared in a second study, on T cells in Graves' hyperthyroidism and ophthalmopathy.

The chain links TRBV2 to TRBJ2-7; D ambiguous. The TCR sequence derives from a man aged 35-49 years with Graves disease. Material: peripheral blood mononuclear cells (PBMCs), obtained at new diagnosis, from a patient treated with antithyroid drugs. Here the CDR3 DNA reads TGTGCCAGCATTCTCCGAGGCGAGCAGTACTTC. Amino acid sequence: CASILRGEQYF.